These 17 T cell receptor beta chains originate from one sample sequenced in a study of cytomegalovirus exposure and HLA in healthy donors. PCR employed 60 Vbeta and 13 Jbeta primers. Repertoires were generated with immunoSEQ multiplex PCR, while TCRdb's copy carries only in-frame clones and drops some. The sample comprises about 160,000 clones, about 85% of which are singletons, and 2% to 2.5% rests with the top ten. Sequencing used PBMCs. Receptors were obtained from a man in his late teens or twenties in good health and CMV-seropositive.

The chain has TRBV15 and TRBJ1-4, with 8 bases matching TRBD1. V lost 0 bases and J lost 6; bases outside the gene matches: 9. Germline CDR1 reads LNHNV; CDR2 reads YYDKDF (reference sequence). This CDR3 is 17 amino acids long. The CDR3 protein is CATSRDRRGRLDEKLFF. The CDR3 region has the DNA TGTGCCACCAGCAGAGATCGCAGGGGGCGGCTTGATGAAAAACTGTTTTTT. The full variable domain, with the rest looked up from reference TRBV15 and TRBJ1-4, is DAMVIQNPRYQVTQFGKPVTLSCSQTLNHNVMYWYQQKSSQAPKLLFHYYDKDFNNEADTPDNFQSRRPNTSFCFLDIRSPGLGDTAMYLCATSRDRRGRLDEKLFFGSGTQLSVL.

This clone came up a few times. CDR3 in amino acids: CASSLWAPRRPGNEKLFF. The CDR3, as DNA: TGTGCCAGCAGTTTATGGGCGCCCCGGAGGCCGGGTAATGAAAAACTGTTTTTT. The chain couples TRBV28 to TRBJ1-4; D call uncertain. The V gene lost 0 bases and the J gene lost 4 bases, with 18 bases spanning the gap. Germline loops: CDR1 MDHEN, CDR2 SYDVKM. The CDR3 totals 18 residues.

The gene calls are TRBV29-1 and TRBJ2-7; 7 positions agree with TRBD1. The CDR3 loop spans 12 amino acids. The V and J ends lost 6 bases and 3 bases, in that order; junction bases with no gene match: 5. Germline V lookup: CDR1 SQVTM, CDR2 ANQGSEA. The CDR3 sequence is CSVRQGYYEQYF. The CDR3, as DNA: TGCAGCGTCCGACAGGGCTACTACGAGCAGTACTTC.

The chain joins TRBV7-2 to TRBJ2-1; 8 bases line up with TRBD1. With 4 bases clipped from V and 6 bases from J, the junction kept 8 bases outside the gene matches. The germline V gene has CDR1 SGHTA and CDR2 FQGNSA. The CDR3 runs to 15 residues. The CDR3: CASSSDRGVINEQFF. Here the CDR3 DNA reads TGTGCCAGCAGCTCAGACAGGGGAGTCATCAATGAGCAGTTCTTC.

A single count supports this clone. The V call is TRBV7-8, the J call TRBJ2-3, with D maybe TRBD2 (5 bases). Germline CDR1 SGHVS, CDR2 FQNEAQ. This CDR3 has 13 amino acids. Trimming took off 4 bases at V and 3 bases at J, with 8 bases between the two ends. The CDR3: CASSSLATDTQYF. The CDR3 nucleotides read TGTGCCAGCAGCTCGCTAGCAACAGATACGCAGTATTTT.

This clone showed up just a few times. This chain links TRBV5-4 with TRBJ2-7, with D perhaps matching TRBD1 (6 bases). V was pared by 4 bases and J by 0 bases, with 14 bases between. The CDR3 has 15 residues. CDR1 SGHNT and CDR2 YYREEE come from the germline V gene (reference sequence). Here the CDR3 reads CASSQEQGSSYEQYF. The CDR3 DNA sequence: TGTGCCAGCAGCCAAGAACAGGGCTCCTCCTACGAGCAGTACTTC.

This sequence joins TRBV7-9 and TRBJ2-7; 9 bases are a match to TRBD1. Losses at the gene ends were 1 base for V and 5 bases for J; bases not matched to a gene: 9. There are 16 residues in the CDR3. The germline V gene has CDR1 SEHNR and CDR2 FQNEAQ (reference sequence). In nucleotides, the CDR3 is TGTGCCAGCAGCTTAGTCACAGGGGGCGCGGGCAACGAGCAGTACTTC. Residues: CASSLVTGGAGNEQYF.

V and J are TRBV19 and TRBJ2-3, with a possible D match to TRBD1 (5 bases). The germline V gene has CDR1 LNHDA and CDR2 SQIVND (reference sequence). V lost 6 bases, J lost 0 bases, and 7 bases lay in between. This CDR3 contains 13 residues. Written as DNA, the CDR3 is TGTGCCAGTAGGGGGCCGAGCACAGATACGCAGTATTTT. Encoded protein: CASRGPSTDTQYF. The variable domain in full, completed from reference TRBV19 and TRBJ2-3, reads DGGITQSPKYLFRKEGQNVTLSCEQNLNHDAMYWYRQDPGQGLRLIYYSQIVNDFQKGDIAEGYSVSREKKESFPLTVTSAQKNPTAFYLCASRGPSTDTQYFGPGTRLTVL.

V is TRBV9 and J is TRBJ2-2; weak D call: TRBD1 (6 bases). From germline, CDR1 is SGDLS and CDR2 YYNGEE. V dropped 1 base and J dropped 3 bases, with 10 bases sitting between them. The CDR3 covers 15 residues. The DNA of the CDR3 is TGTGCCAGCAGCGTAACAGGGCTCGACACCGGGGAGCTGTTTTTT. Its translation: CASSVTGLDTGELFF.

In its sample, this clone was seen once. The J gene is TRBJ2-1, the V gene TRBV6-1; TRBD2 might be the D (6 bases). The CDR3 spans 13 residues. Trimming pared 6 bases from V and 9 bases from J, leaving 15 bases between. Germline CDR1 reads MNHNS; CDR2 reads SASEGT. CDR3: CASSGGGRGEQFF. In DNA, the CDR3 is TGTGCCAGCAGCGGCGGAGGGCGGGGTGAGCAGTTCTTC.

V usage is TRBV7-6 and J usage is TRBJ2-5; 8 nucleotides match TRBD1. The CDR3 covers 15 residues. The germline CDR1 and CDR2 sequences are SGHVS and FNYEAQ. Trimming cost V 0 bases and J 10 bases; bases outside gene matches: 10. The CDR3 is CASSLARTGFSDQYF. As DNA, the CDR3 is TGTGCCAGCAGCTTAGCAAGGACAGGGTTTAGTGACCAGTACTTC.

The count of this clone is one. This chain joins TRBV5-1 and TRBJ2-3; 9 bases map to TRBD2. Germline CDR1 SGHRS, CDR2 YFSETQ. Unmatched junction bases numbered 7, after V lost 4 bases and J lost 1 base. This CDR3 comprises 16 residues. CDR3 region: CASSQGSSGGTDTQYF. The CDR3 region has the DNA TGCGCCAGCAGCCAAGGTTCTAGCGGGGGCACAGATACGCAGTATTTT.

This chain uses TRBV10-3 with TRBJ1-3; the match to TRBD1 covers 11 bases. The V gene end was trimmed by 0 bases and the J gene end by 2 bases; junction bases not matched to a gene: 12. The CDR3 loop spans 20 amino acids. Germline V gene sequence: CDR1 ENHRY, CDR2 SYGVKD. The CDR3 region has the DNA TGTGCCATCAGTGAGTCGGGCGGACAGGGGGCGATGGCTGCTGGAAACACCATATATTTT. Translation gives CAISESGGQGAMAAGNTIYF.

The chain couples TRBV5-1 to TRBJ2-5; D may be TRBD1 (5 bases). V was shortened by 0 bases and J by 3 bases, with 18 bases between the two germline ends. There are 17 residues in the CDR3. Looked up from germline, CDR1 is SGHRS and CDR2 is YFSETQ. The CDR3 bases are TGCGCCAGCAGCTTGGACCTCACATTTAGGGGCAAAGAGACCCAGTACTTC. Translation gives CASSLDLTFRGKETQYF.

The gene calls are TRBV27 and TRBJ1-2, with D tentatively TRBD1 (5 bases). The CDR3 has 14 amino acids. V gave up 2 bases and J gave up 7 bases, with 14 bases separating them. From germline, CDR1 is MNHEY and CDR2 SMNVEV (reference sequence). CDR3 region: CASSLDYLGGGYTF. CDR3 coding DNA: TGTGCCAGCAGTTTAGACTACCTGGGGGGTGGCTACACCTTC.

The CDR3 sequence is CASGVGTGNQPQHF. DNA for the CDR3: TGTGCTAGTGGTGTCGGGACAGGGAACCAGCCCCAGCATTTT. This chain uses TRBV12-5 with TRBJ1-5; TRBD1 agrees at 9 bases. The CDR3 spans 14 residues. The V gene's germline CDR1 is LGHNT and CDR2 FRNRAP. Unmatched junction bases numbered 6, after V lost 5 bases and J lost 7 bases.

The chain has TRBV9 and TRBJ1-3; maybe TRBD1 (6 bases). The CDR3 consists of 16 residues. Germline values: CDR1 SGDLS, CDR2 YYNGEE. Trimming took off 2 bases at V and 7 bases at J, with 19 bases between the two ends. CDR3 in amino acids: CASSVSHGTNGNTIYF. CDR3 coding DNA: TGTGCCAGCAGCGTTTCCCACGGGACAAATGGGAACACCATATATTTT. Based on the CDR3 plus reference TRBV9 and TRBJ1-3, the full variable domain is DSGVTQTPKHLITATGQRVTLRCSPRSGDLSVYWYQQSLDQGLQFLIQYYNGEERAKGNILERFSAQQFPDLHSELNLSSLELGDSALYFCASSVSHGTNGNTIYFGEGSWLTVV.